Presented here are 18 T cell receptor beta chains from one specimen sequenced in a study of blood T cell repertoires in COVID-19. Profiling relied on immunoSEQ multiplex PCR, and the TCRdb table lists in-frame clones only, not all of them. The data show 250,000 or so clones, with around 82% seen just once and approximately 4.8% held by the top ten. The material sequenced was peripheral blood. The receptors derive from a woman aged 70 to 79 with acute or convalescent COVID-19.

The chain links TRBV5-4 to TRBJ1-1; D is possibly TRBD1 (5 bases). Germline-derived CDR1 and CDR2 are SGHNT and YYREEE (reference sequence). The CDR3 loop spans 15 amino acids. V was trimmed by 0 bases and J by 2 bases, leaving 11 bases between them. CDR3 sequence reads: CASSLDLGPNTEAFF. The DNA of the CDR3 is TGTGCCAGCAGCTTGGATTTGGGGCCCAACACTGAAGCTTTCTTT. Supplemented by reference TRBV5-4 and TRBJ1-1, the full variable domain reads ETGVTQSPTHLIKTRGQQVTLRCSSQSGHNTVSWYQQALGQGPQFIFQYYREEENGRGNFPPRFSGLQFPNYSSELNVNALELDDSALYLCASSLDLGPNTEAFFGQGTRLTVV.

The chain links TRBV14 to TRBJ1-2; the D gene is possibly TRBD1 (6 bases). Germline V gives CDR1 SGHDN, CDR2 FVKESK. With 2 bases removed from V and 6 bases from J, the gap between germline ends came to 19 bases. CDR3 length: 16 amino acids. In DNA, the CDR3 is TGTGCCAGCAGCCAAAGAAGAGCTGGCAGGGGCAATGGCTACACCTTC. Translating it yields CASSQRRAGRGNGYTF. Full variable domain (remainder filled in from reference TRBV14 and TRBJ1-2): EAGVTQFPSHSVIEKGQTVTLRCDPISGHDNLYWYRRVMGKEIKFLLHFVKESKQDESGMPNNRFLAERTGGTYSTLKVQPAELEDSGVYFCASSQRRAGRGNGYTFGSGTRLTVV.

V gene TRBV29-1 combines with J gene TRBJ1-2, with D uncertain. The CDR3 has 11 amino acids. Between the trimmed V and J ends, which lost 4 bases and 6 bases, there was a span of 9 bases. CDR1 is SQVTM, CDR2 ANQGSEA, per germline. This chain's CDR3 is CSVAGSNGYTF. CDR3 in DNA: TGCAGCGTTGCGGGTAGTAATGGCTACACCTTC. Full variable domain (missing parts from reference TRBV29-1 and TRBJ1-2): SAVISQKPSRDICQRGTSLTIQCQVDSQVTMMFWYRQQPGQSLTLIATANQGSEATYESGFVIDKFPISRPNLTFSTLTVSNMSPEDSSIYLCSVAGSNGYTFGSGTRLTVV.

The chain carries TRBV7-6 and TRBJ1-1; possible D gene TRBD1, 5 bases. The length of the CDR3 is 13 residues. The germline CDR1 and CDR2 sequences are SGHVS and FNYEAQ. The ends were cut back, 3 bases at V and 7 bases at J, with 12 bases in the middle. The CDR3 bases are TGTGCCAGCAGCTTTGGCAGGGCTGGTGAAGCTTTCTTT. Its translation is CASSFGRAGEAFF.

The V call is TRBV24-1, the J call TRBJ1-2; D is undetermined. Germline assignment: CDR1 KGHDR and CDR2 SFDVKD. The CDR3 has 13 residues. Trimming took off 2 bases at V and 4 bases at J, with 7 bases between the two ends. For the CDR3, the DNA is TGTGCCACCAGTGATTCCGGACTCTATGGCTACACCTTC. It translates to CATSDSGLYGYTF.

This clone was recorded once. This chain links TRBV10-2 with TRBJ2-1, with a weak D call TRBD2 (6 bases). Trimming took off 6 bases at V and 0 bases at J, with 18 bases between the two ends. Germline V lookup: CDR1 WSHSY, CDR2 SAAADI. The CDR3 length is 17 residues. Here the CDR3 DNA reads TGCGCCAGCAGGTCGTGGGGGGAAGTAGCCTCCTACAATGAGCAGTTCTTC. It yields the protein CASRSWGEVASYNEQFF.

This clone was picked up one time. CDR3: CASRPLRGGWETQYF. The CDR3 nucleotides are TGTGCCAGCAGGCCCTTACGGGGAGGTTGGGAGACCCAGTACTTC. The chain carries TRBV2 and TRBJ2-5; D may be TRBD2 (6 bases). CDR1 and CDR2 from the germline V gene are SNHLY and FYNNEI. The CDR3 is 15 residues long. Trimming cost V 6 bases and J 5 bases, with 19 bases left between them.

The chain recombines TRBV7-2 with TRBJ2-1; TRBD2 aligns across 8 bases. The CDR3 runs to 16 residues. Germline V gives CDR1 SGHTA, CDR2 FQGNSA. V was clipped by 5 bases and J by 4 bases; unmatched bases: 10. The CDR3 loop is CASSPRGARAYNEQFF. For the CDR3, the DNA is TGTGCCAGCAGCCCGCGGGGGGCACGGGCATACAATGAGCAGTTCTTC.

The rearrangement joins TRBV5-1 to TRBJ2-3, with TRBD2 matching over 11 bases. The CDR3 totals 15 residues. The V gene end was trimmed by 4 bases and the J gene end by 7 bases; junction bases not matched to a gene: 8. CDR1 is SGHRS, CDR2 YFSETQ, per germline. The CDR3 region is CASSATSGGTYTQYF. CDR3 in DNA: TGCGCCAGCAGCGCCACTAGCGGGGGAACGTATACGCAGTATTTT.

The chain recombines TRBV4-2 with TRBJ2-3; tentative D call: TRBD2 (5 bases). Germline loops: CDR1 LGHNA, CDR2 YNFKEQ. V lost 6 bases and J 5 bases, leaving 12 bases between the germline ends. This CDR3 spans 13 amino acids. The CDR3 sequence is CASRLAAEDTQYF. The CDR3 nucleotides are TGTGCCAGCAGGCTAGCCGCAGAAGATACGCAGTATTTT.

This clone was seen a handful of times. The rearrangement uses TRBV23-1 and TRBJ1-5; 8 bases line up with TRBD1. TRBV23-1 carries the ORF label, with uncertain function. Trimming cost V 0 bases and J 4 bases; bases outside gene matches: 17. This CDR3 is built from 20 residues. This chain's CDR3 is CASSQSVEDRVAFRNQPQHF. CDR3 in DNA: TGCGCCAGCAGTCAATCAGTGGAGGACAGGGTGGCGTTTAGGAATCAGCCCCAGCATTTT.

The chain joins TRBV5-4 to TRBJ2-2, with 10 positions matching TRBD1. J gave up 0 bases and V 5 bases, and 7 bases lay outside the gene matches. This CDR3 is 17 amino acids long. CDR1 is SGHNT and CDR2 is YYREEE in the germline V gene (reference sequence). The CDR3 DNA is TGTGCCAGCAGTTCACCGGGACAGGGGACGAACACCGGGGAGCTGTTTTTT. Translated, it gives CASSSPGQGTNTGELFF.

CDR3 region: CAWRGQGAYEQYF. For the CDR3, the DNA is TGTGCCTGGAGGGGACAGGGGGCCTACGAGCAGTACTTC. This chain links TRBV30 with TRBJ2-7; 11 bases match TRBD1. CDR1 is GTSNPN, CDR2 SVGIG, per germline (reference sequence). There are 13 residues in the CDR3. Germline trimming cut 3 bases from V and 2 bases from J; bases unmatched to any gene: 0.

The J gene is TRBJ2-3, the V gene TRBV3-1 (or the pseudogene TRBV3-2); 9 positions agree with TRBD2. The CDR3 has 16 residues. The J segment lost 1 base and the V segment lost 0 bases, leaving 2 bases of the junction unmatched. Germline CDR1 reads LGHDT; CDR2 reads YNNKEL (reference sequence). The CDR3 is CASSQEPSGGTDTQYF. The CDR3 bases are TGTGCCAGCAGCCAAGAGCCTAGCGGGGGCACAGATACGCAGTATTTT.

This chain joins TRBV5-1 and TRBJ1-2; 7 bases are a match to TRBD1. This CDR3 region has 15 residues. The germline V gene has CDR1 SGHRS and CDR2 YFSETQ. Trimming removed 6 bases from V and 7 bases from J; junction bases left unmatched: 15. The CDR3 sequence is CASTTGSRGSVGYTF. In DNA, the CDR3 is TGCGCCAGCACTACCGGTAGCAGGGGGTCGGTTGGCTACACCTTC.

The gene calls are TRBV18 and TRBJ2-1; 9 bases agree with TRBD1. The CDR3 consists of 14 residues. Trimming at V came to 3 bases and at J to 8 bases, leaving 5 bases not matched to a gene. The germline gives CDR1 KGHSH, CDR2 LQKENI. The DNA for the CDR3 is TGTGCCAGCTCACCGGGGACAGGGTTGGATGAGCAGTTCTTC. The encoded protein is CASSPGTGLDEQFF.

In this sample, this clone turned up a few times. This chain connects TRBV2 to TRBJ1-5; D is perhaps TRBD1 (6 bases). V was trimmed by 6 bases and J by 6 bases, leaving 24 bases between them. Germline CDR1 reads SNHLY; CDR2 reads FYNNEI. This CDR3 contains 17 residues. CDR3 bases: TGTGCCAGCAGGACCTCGGCGCGGGGGGCGCGAAGTCAGCCCCAGCATTTT. The encoded protein is CASRTSARGARSQPQHF.

The DNA for the CDR3 is TGTGCCAGCAGCACATCGGACAGGGGCAGGGAGCTGTTTTTT. It translates to CASSTSDRGRELFF. The chain is built from TRBV7-9 and TRBJ2-2; 9 bases map to TRBD1. The germline gives CDR1 SEHNR, CDR2 FQNEAQ (reference sequence). This CDR3 is 14 amino acids long. The V and J ends lost 5 bases and 9 bases, in that order; junction bases with no gene match: 7.